This passage covers 5 T cell receptor beta chains from one sample sequenced in a study of PD-1 blockade in classical Hodgkin lymphoma. Time point noted: cycle 4 day 1 (C4D1), after more than five weeks of nivolumab. Exposure to brentuximab vedotin varied, and each patient had relapsed following autologous stem cell transplantation. Some clones are missing from TCRdb's copy, which holds only in-frame ones; the method was immunoSEQ multiplex PCR. The sample has 100,000 or so clones; about nine tenths are singletons. Sequenced here: peripheral blood mononuclear cells (PBMCs), sampled before the fourth cycle of nivolumab. Source of these receptors: a human donor with classical Hodgkin lymphoma.

This chain connects TRBV5-5 to TRBJ2-7, with 8 bases matching TRBD1. The V segment lost 3 bases and the J segment 0 bases; nucleotides outside the gene matches: 2. Looked up from germline, CDR1 is SGHKS and CDR2 is YYEKEE (reference sequence). CDR3 length: 14 residues. The CDR3 loop is CASSWDRTSYEQYF. The CDR3, as DNA: TGTGCCAGCAGCTGGGACAGGACCTCCTACGAGCAGTACTTC.

The chain is built from TRBV28 and TRBJ2-7; D gene ambiguous. The CDR3 is 13 amino acids. CDR1 and CDR2 (germline): MDHEN, SYDVKM. The germline V and J ends were trimmed by 2 bases and 7 bases, with 12 bases remaining between them. The CDR3: CASSLGVPREQYF. CDR3 nucleotide sequence: TGTGCCAGCAGTTTAGGGGTTCCGCGGGAGCAGTACTTC.

The chain employs TRBV9 and TRBJ1-3; a possible D gene is TRBD1 (5 bases). The germline V and J ends were trimmed by 4 bases and 6 bases, with 14 bases remaining between them. The germline V gene encodes CDR1 SGDLS and CDR2 YYNGEE. The CDR3 loop spans 14 amino acids. CDR3 DNA sequence: TGTGCCAGCAGCAAAACTGGGGGAGCAAACACCATATATTTT. Translated, it gives CASSKTGGANTIYF. The full variable domain, its missing parts supplied by reference TRBV9 and TRBJ1-3, is DSGVTQTPKHLITATGQRVTLRCSPRSGDLSVYWYQQSLDQGLQFLIQYYNGEERAKGNILERFSAQQFPDLHSELNLSSLELGDSALYFCASSKTGGANTIYFGEGSWLTVV.

The chain joins TRBV5-1 to TRBJ2-7; the D call may be TRBD1 or TRBD2 (5 bases each). The V end was cut by 4 bases, the J end by 3 bases, with 23 bases between. This CDR3 comprises 17 residues. The germline V gene has CDR1 SGHRS and CDR2 YFSETQ. CDR3 in amino acids: CASSTGVGVWTLYEQYF. DNA for the CDR3: TGCGCCAGCAGCACGGGTGTGGGGGTCTGGACCCTCTACGAGCAGTACTTC.

J is TRBJ1-1 and V is TRBV7-9, with a weak D call TRBD1 (6 bases). The CDR3 consists of 17 residues. In germline, CDR1 is SEHNR, CDR2 FQNEAQ (reference sequence). Trimming removed 1 base from V and 1 base from J, with 16 bases in between. In DNA form, the CDR3 reads TGTGCCAGCAGCTTAGATTCGCAGGGGTTGGCGAACACTGAAGCTTTCTTT. Translated: CASSLDSQGLANTEAFF. Looking up the rest from reference TRBV7-9 and TRBJ1-1 gives the full variable domain: DTGVSQNPRHKITKRGQNVTFRCDPISEHNRLYWYRQTLGQGPEFLTYFQNEAQLEKSRLLSDRFSAERPKGSFSTLEIQRTEQGDSAMYLCASSLDSQGLANTEAFFGQGTRLTVV.